In its sample, the clone carrying this T cell receptor beta chain was seen many times. Its antigen is still unknown. The sample is drawn from a study of neurological immune-mediated disorders. Study-level findings and limits: None of the CDR3 amino acid sequences in expanded clones turned up in more than one subject, which points to private repertoires in all groups.

TCRdb re-called the 5' RACE reads with MiXCR, one entry per CDR3 protein. The sample consists of over 45,000 distinct CDR3 sequences, 3% to 4% of them appearing once. Sequencing was carried out using CD4+ T cells from blood. This sequence was found in a woman aged 40 to 50 with multiple sclerosis.

This chain's CDR3 is CASSLTLTGELFF. The CDR3 nucleotides are TGTGCCAGCAGCTTAACCCTAACCGGGGAGCTGTTTTTT. The rearrangement links TRBV7-3 to TRBJ2-2; the D is unclear. Trimming took 0 bases from V and 5 from J, leaving 4 bases between them. The CDR3 has 13 amino acids. Per the germline V gene, CDR1 is SGHTA and CDR2 is FQGTGA. Full variable domain (remainder filled in from reference TRBV7-3 and TRBJ2-2): GAGVSQTPSNKVTEKGKYVELRCDPISGHTALYWYRQSLGQGPEFLIYFQGTGAADDSGLPNDRFFAVRPEGSVSTLKIQRTERGDSAVYLCASSLTLTGELFFGEGSRLTVL.